This passage covers 12 T cell receptor beta chains from one sample sequenced in a study of T cells in Graves' hyperthyroidism and ophthalmopathy. RNA transcripts served as the template for amplifying TCR beta CDR3 regions. First-round RT-PCR targeting the TCR CDR3 was performed with the HTBI primer set. TCRdb recomputed calls from the multiplex PCR reads with MiXCR, one row per CDR3 protein. The sample consists of 300,000 to 450,000 distinct CDR3 sequences, 13% of them appearing once. The source material was blood. The receptors come from a man under 40 with Graves' hyperthyroidism that later progressed to Graves' ophthalmopathy.

The chain joins TRBV5-1 to TRBJ2-5, with 8 bases lining up with TRBD2. V was clipped by 4 bases and J by 1 base; unmatched bases: 3. The CDR3 is 14 residues long. CDR1 and CDR2 from the germline V gene are SGHRS and YFSETQ. CDR3 region: CASSRGGTQETQYF. CDR3 in DNA: TGCGCCAGCAGCCGGGGGGGGACCCAAGAGACCCAGTACTTC.

This clonotype was observed at least ten times. The DNA for the CDR3 is TGTGCCAGCAGTCCCATCCGGTTCGAAGCTTTCTTT. As protein: CASSPIRFEAFF. The chain is built from TRBV2 and TRBJ1-1; D gene uncertain. The CDR3 is 12 residues long. V was cut by 5 bases and J by 8 bases, with 12 bases left in between. In germline, CDR1 is SNHLY, CDR2 FYNNEI.

This chain joins TRBV24-1 and TRBJ1-5, with D possibly being TRBD1 (6 bases). V was shortened by 3 bases and J by 0 bases, with 11 bases between the two germline ends. The CDR3 contains 16 residues. Per germline, CDR1 KGHDR and CDR2 SFDVKD. This chain's CDR3 is CATSDRTGSSNQPQHF. In DNA, the CDR3 is TGTGCCACCAGTGATCGAACAGGGAGTAGCAATCAGCCCCAGCATTTT.

This rearrangement joins TRBV9 to TRBJ2-5, with 13 bases lining up with TRBD2. The CDR3 has 19 residues. V gave up 4 bases and J gave up 4 bases; unmatched junction bases: 16. The germline gives CDR1 SGDLS, CDR2 YYNGEE. As DNA, the CDR3 is TGTGCCAGCAGCCCCTTGGGGCTGACTAGCGGGGGGCCTCCAGAGACCCAGTACTTC. Translation: CASSPLGLTSGGPPETQYF.

This clonotype was observed at least ten times. This sequence joins TRBV7-2 and TRBJ2-3; TRBD2 aligns across 12 bases. J was trimmed by 3 bases and V by 5 bases; bases with no gene match: 6. CDR3 length equals 16 residues. Germline V CDR1 and CDR2: SGHTA, FQGNSA. In DNA form, the CDR3 reads TGTGCCAGCAGCGATCCGGGACTAGCGGGTACAGATACGCAGTATTTT. It codes for CASSDPGLAGTDTQYF.

This rearrangement joins TRBV6-1 to TRBJ1-3, with D perhaps TRBD1 (6 bases). The CDR3 runs to 15 residues. Trimming removed 2 bases at V and 2 bases at J, with 10 bases between. Germline V gene data show CDR1 as MNHNS and CDR2 as SASEGT. In DNA form, the CDR3 reads TGTGCCAGCAGTGAATGGGGGGGCCCTGGAAACACCATATATTTT. This sequence encodes CASSEWGGPGNTIYF.

The rearrangement uses TRBV6-1 and TRBJ1-3; a weak D match, TRBD1 (6 bases). CDR1 is MNHNS and CDR2 is SASEGT in the germline V gene. CDR3 length equals 16 residues. Trimming removed 2 bases from V and 3 bases from J, with 14 bases in between. CDR3 sequence reads: CASSEREGGYGNTIYF. CDR3 coding DNA: TGTGCCAGCAGTGAAAGGGAGGGGGGGTATGGAAACACCATATATTTT.

This clonotype was detected a few times. The J gene is TRBJ2-3, the V gene TRBV5-1; D is undetermined. V was cut by 7 bases and J by 6 bases, with 18 bases left in between. CDR1 SGHRS and CDR2 YFSETQ come from the germline V gene. The CDR3 sequence is 14 residues long. Written as DNA, the CDR3 is TGCGCCAGCGGAACGGCAGCACAGATGGATACGCAGTATTTT. Translated: CASGTAAQMDTQYF. Using reference TRBV5-1 and TRBJ2-3 for the parts outside the CDR3, the full variable domain is KAGVTQTPRYLIKTRGQQVTLSCSPISGHRSVSWYQQTPGQGLQFLFEYFSETQRNKGNFPGRFSGRQFSNSRSEMNVSTLELGDSALYLCASGTAAQMDTQYFGPGTRLTVL.

The V call is TRBV11-2, the J call TRBJ2-3; TRBD2 agrees at 14 bases. Germline V CDR1 and CDR2: SGHAT, FQNNGV. The CDR3 is made up of 18 amino acids. V gave up 4 bases and J gave up 0 bases; unmatched junction bases: 6. Here the CDR3 reads CASSYRLAGGLSTDTQYF. CDR3 DNA: TGTGCCAGCAGCTACCGACTAGCGGGGGGGCTTAGCACAGATACGCAGTATTTT.

This clonotype was observed many times. The chain couples TRBV11-1 to TRBJ2-7; D may be TRBD2 (6 bases). Trimming left V 7 bases short and J 3 bases short, with 13 bases between. CDR3 size: 13 residues. Germline V gives CDR1 SGHAT, CDR2 FQDESV (reference sequence). The CDR3 coding sequence is TGTGCCAGCACCCACGGGGGAGGCTACGAGCAGTACTTC. This translates into CASTHGGGYEQYF.

There are many counts of this clonotype. The chain uses TRBV10-1 and TRBJ1-1, with D possibly matching TRBD1 (5 bases). CDR1 and CDR2 from the germline V gene are WNHNN and SYGVQD (reference sequence). This CDR3 is 15 amino acids long. Trimming cost V 0 bases and J 4 bases, with 12 bases left between them. CDR3 in amino acids: CASSESRGRGTEAFF. As DNA, the CDR3 is TGCGCCAGCAGTGAGTCGAGGGGCCGGGGCACTGAAGCTTTCTTT.

This clonotype has a handful of counts. The chain is built from TRBV7-9 and TRBJ2-1; D is perhaps TRBD1 (6 bases). In germline, CDR1 is SEHNR, CDR2 FQNEAQ (reference sequence). CDR3 size: 14 residues. V gave up 6 bases and J gave up 0 bases, with 9 bases separating them. CDR3 in DNA: TGTGCCAGCAGACAGGGCTACTCCTACAATGAGCAGTTCTTC. It translates to CASRQGYSYNEQFF.